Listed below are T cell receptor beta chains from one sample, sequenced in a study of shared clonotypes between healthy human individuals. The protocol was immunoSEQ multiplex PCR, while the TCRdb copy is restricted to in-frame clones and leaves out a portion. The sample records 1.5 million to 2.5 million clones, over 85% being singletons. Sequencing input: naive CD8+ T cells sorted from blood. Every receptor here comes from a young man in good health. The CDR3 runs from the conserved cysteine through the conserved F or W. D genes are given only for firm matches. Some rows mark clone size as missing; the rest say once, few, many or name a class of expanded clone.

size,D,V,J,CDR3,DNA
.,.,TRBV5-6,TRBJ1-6,CASSTQTIAHPSYNSPLHF,TGTGCCAGCAGCACTCAGACTATTGCCCATCCTTCCTATAATTCACCCCTCCACTTT
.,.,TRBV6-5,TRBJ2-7,CASSYGYSYEQYF,TGTGCCAGCAGTTACGGTTACTCCTACGAGCAGTACTTC
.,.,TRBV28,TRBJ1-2,CASSFRGSFYGYTF,TGTGCCAGCAGTTTCAGGGGCAGCTTTTATGGCTACACCTTC
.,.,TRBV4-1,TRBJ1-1,CASSQRVGPWEGETEAFF,TGCGCCAGCAGCCAAAGAGTCGGTCCTTGGGAGGGTGAAACTGAAGCTTTCTTT
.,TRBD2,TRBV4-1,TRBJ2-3,CASSRLAEGTDTQYF,TGCGCCAGCAGCCGTCTAGCGGAGGGGACAGATACGCAGTATTTT
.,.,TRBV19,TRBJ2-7,CASSAGISYEQYF,TGTGCCAGTAGCGCGGGGATCTCCTACGAGCAGTACTTC
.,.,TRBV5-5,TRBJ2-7,CASSLRDHYEQYF,TGTGCCAGCAGCTTGAGGGACCACTACGAGCAGTACTTC
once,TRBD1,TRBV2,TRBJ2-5,CASWDRVHEETQYF,TGTGCCAGCTGGGACAGGGTACATGAGGAGACCCAGTACTTC
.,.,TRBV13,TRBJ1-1,CASSLENGEAFF,TGTGCCAGCAGCTTAGAGAATGGGGAAGCTTTCTTT
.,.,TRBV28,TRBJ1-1,CANTHWAGLTEAFF,TGTGCCAACACCCACTGGGCAGGGCTCACTGAAGCTTTCTTT
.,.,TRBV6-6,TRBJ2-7,CASALDSYEQYF,TGTGCCAGCGCTCTCGACTCCTACGAGCAGTACTTC
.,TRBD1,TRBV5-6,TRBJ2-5,CASSLVPAGTGGLLETQYF,TGTGCCAGCAGCTTGGTTCCAGCGGGGACAGGGGGTCTACTGGAGACCCAGTACTTC
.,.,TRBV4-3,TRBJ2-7,CASSQDWGSGEQYF,TGCGCCAGCAGCCAAGATTGGGGTTCCGGCGAGCAGTACTTC
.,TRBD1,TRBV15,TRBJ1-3,CATGGGSSGNTIYF,TGTGCCACCGGAGGGGGCTCCTCTGGAAACACCATATATTTT
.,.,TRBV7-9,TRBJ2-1,CASSFQATYNEQFF,TGTGCCAGCAGCTTCCAAGCCACATACAATGAGCAGTTCTTC
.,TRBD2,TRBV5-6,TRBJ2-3,CASSLGSGGALDTQYF,TGTGCCAGCAGCTTGGGAAGCGGGGGGGCCTTAGATACGCAGTATTTT
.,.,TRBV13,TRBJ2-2,CASSLAGENTGELFF,TGTGCCAGCAGCTTAGCGGGGGAGAACACCGGGGAGCTGTTTTTT
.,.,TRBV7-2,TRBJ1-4,CASSIEPGEEKLFF,TGTGCCAGCAGCATAGAGCCTGGCGAAGAAAAACTGTTTTTT
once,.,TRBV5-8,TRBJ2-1,CASSPPPHWEQFF,TGTGCCAGCAGCCCACCCCCCCATTGGGAGCAGTTCTTC
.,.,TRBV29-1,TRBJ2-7,CSVETSRTYEQYF,TGCAGCGTTGAAACGAGCCGGACATACGAGCAGTACTTC
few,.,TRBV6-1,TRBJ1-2,CASRDTGTNYGYTF,TGTGCCAGCAGAGACACCGGGACAAACTATGGCTACACCTTC
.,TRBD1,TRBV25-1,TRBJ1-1,CASSDPTGGRLKAFF,TGTGCCAGCAGTGATCCCACAGGGGGCAGATTGAAAGCTTTCTTT
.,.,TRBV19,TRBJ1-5,CASSIWGLNQPQHF,TGTGCCAGTAGTATATGGGGCCTCAATCAGCCCCAGCATTTT
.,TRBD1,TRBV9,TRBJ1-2,CASSPRQGATNYGYTF,TGTGCCAGCAGCCCCCGACAGGGGGCGACTAACTATGGCTACACCTTC
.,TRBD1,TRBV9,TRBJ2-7,CASSVGTGVEQYF,TGTGCCAGCAGCGTAGGGACAGGGGTCGAGCAGTACTTC
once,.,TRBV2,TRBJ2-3,CASSEFGAGGFTDTQYF,TGTGCCAGCAGTGAATTCGGGGCTGGGGGGTTCACAGATACGCAGTATTTT
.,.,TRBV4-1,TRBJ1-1,CASSQGDPAGTEAFF,TGCGCCAGCAGCCAAGGGGACCCTGCGGGGACTGAAGCTTTCTTT
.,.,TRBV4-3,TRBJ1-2,CASSQDLGNNYGYTF,TGCGCCAGCAGCCAAGATCTGGGCAATAACTATGGCTACACCTTC
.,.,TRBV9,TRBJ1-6,CASSLYPDNLHF,TGTGCCAGCAGCCTCTACCCAGATAACCTCCACTTT
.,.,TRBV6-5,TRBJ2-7,CASSPSSVGVAEQYF,TGTGCCAGCAGCCCATCCTCGGTCGGGGTCGCGGAGCAGTACTTC
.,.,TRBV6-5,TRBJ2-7,CASSLQGNEQYF,TGTGCCAGCAGTTTACAGGGAAACGAGCAGTACTTC
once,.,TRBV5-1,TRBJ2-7,CASSAQGTHEQYF,TGCGCCAGCAGCGCCCAGGGGACCCACGAGCAGTACTTC
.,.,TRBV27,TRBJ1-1,CASSLPPWEGNTEAFF,TGTGCCAGCAGTTTACCCCCCTGGGAGGGGAACACTGAAGCTTTCTTT
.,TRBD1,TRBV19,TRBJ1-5,CASSATGPHQPQHF,TGTGCCAGTAGTGCGACAGGGCCCCATCAGCCCCAGCATTTT
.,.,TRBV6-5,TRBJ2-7,CASSYGGEQYF,TGTGCCAGCAGTTACGGGGGAGAGCAGTACTTC
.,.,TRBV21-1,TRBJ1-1,CASGGPAPEAFF,TGTGCCAGCGGGGGACCCGCTCCTGAAGCTTTCTTT
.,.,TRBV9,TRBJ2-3,CASSVEGATQYF,TGTGCCAGCAGCGTAGAAGGGGCGACGCAGTATTTT
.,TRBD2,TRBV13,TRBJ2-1,CASSLWRGSSYNEQFF,TGTGCCAGCAGCTTATGGCGGGGGAGCTCCTACAATGAGCAGTTCTTC
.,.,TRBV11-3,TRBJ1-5,CASSLGVQTYSNQPQHF,TGTGCCAGCAGCTTGGGGGTACAGACTTATAGCAATCAGCCCCAGCATTTT
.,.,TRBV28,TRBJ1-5,CASSQGWDQPQHF,TGTGCCAGCAGCCAGGGTTGGGATCAGCCCCAGCATTTT
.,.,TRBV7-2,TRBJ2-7,CASSLTVGSYEQYF,TGTGCCAGCAGCTTAACCGTTGGGTCCTACGAGCAGTACTTC
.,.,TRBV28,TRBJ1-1,CASRDTNTEAFF,TGTGCCAGCAGGGACACTAACACTGAAGCTTTCTTT
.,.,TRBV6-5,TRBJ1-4,CASSYVGPNEKLFF,TGTGCCAGCAGTTACGTGGGGCCCAATGAAAAACTGTTTTTT
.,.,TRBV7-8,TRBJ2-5,CASSLDWETQYF,TGTGCCAGCAGCTTAGATTGGGAGACCCAGTACTTC
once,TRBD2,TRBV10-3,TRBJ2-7,CAISVTGTTYEQYF,TGTGCCATCAGTGTTACCGGGACTACCTACGAGCAGTACTTC
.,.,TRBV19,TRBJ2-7,CASSIGWGSTYEQYF,TGTGCCAGTAGTATCGGGTGGGGGTCCACCTACGAGCAGTACTTC
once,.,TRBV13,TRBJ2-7,CASSPGVAGSYEQYF,TGTGCCAGCAGCCCGGGCGTCGCTGGCTCCTACGAGCAGTACTTC
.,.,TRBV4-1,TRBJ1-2,CASSQASGSSYGYTF,TGCGCCAGCAGCCAAGCCTCAGGGTCATCCTATGGCTACACCTTC
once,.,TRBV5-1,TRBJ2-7,CASTEPGWYEQYF,TGCGCCAGCACCGAACCTGGTTGGTACGAGCAGTACTTC
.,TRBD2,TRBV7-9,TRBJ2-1,CASSRSTSGVNNEQFF,TGTGCCAGCAGCAGGTCGACTAGCGGGGTAAACAATGAGCAGTTCTTC
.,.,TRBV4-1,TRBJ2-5,CASSLRREQETQYF,TGCGCCAGCAGCCTAAGGAGGGAACAAGAGACCCAGTACTTC
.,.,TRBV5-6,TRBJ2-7,CASSLSTSFSYEQYF,TGTGCCAGCAGCTTGTCGACCTCCTTCTCCTACGAGCAGTACTTC
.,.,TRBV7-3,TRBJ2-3,CASSLTGSSTDTQYF,TGTGCCAGCAGCTTAACGGGTTCTAGCACAGATACGCAGTATTTT